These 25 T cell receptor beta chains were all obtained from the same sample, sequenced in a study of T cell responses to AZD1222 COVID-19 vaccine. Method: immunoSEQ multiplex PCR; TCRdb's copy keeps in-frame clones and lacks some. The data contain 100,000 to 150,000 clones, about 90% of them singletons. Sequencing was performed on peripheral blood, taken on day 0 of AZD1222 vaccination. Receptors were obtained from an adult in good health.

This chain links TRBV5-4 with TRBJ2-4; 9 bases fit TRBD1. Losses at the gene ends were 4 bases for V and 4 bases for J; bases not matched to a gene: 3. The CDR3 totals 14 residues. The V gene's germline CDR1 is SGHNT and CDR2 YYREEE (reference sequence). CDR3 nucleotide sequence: TGTGCCAGCAGCCCTGGGACAGGGAAAAACATTCAGTACTTC. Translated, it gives CASSPGTGKNIQYF.

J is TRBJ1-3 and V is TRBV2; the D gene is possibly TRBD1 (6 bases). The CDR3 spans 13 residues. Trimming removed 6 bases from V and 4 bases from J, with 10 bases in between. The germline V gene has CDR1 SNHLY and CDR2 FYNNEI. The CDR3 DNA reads TGTGCCAGCAGCCGGGACATAGGAAACACCATATATTTT. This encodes CASSRDIGNTIYF. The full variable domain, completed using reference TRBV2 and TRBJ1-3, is EPEVTQTPSHQVTQMGQEVILRCVPISNHLYFYWYRQILGQKVEFLVSFYNNEISEKSEIFDDQFSVERPDGSNFTLKIRSTKLEDSAMYFCASSRDIGNTIYFGEGSWLTVV.

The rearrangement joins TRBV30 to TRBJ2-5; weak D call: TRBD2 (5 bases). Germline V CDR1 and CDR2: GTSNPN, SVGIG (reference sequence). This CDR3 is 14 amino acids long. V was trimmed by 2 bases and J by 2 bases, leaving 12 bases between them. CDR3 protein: CAWSIGRGQETQYF. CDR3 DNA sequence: TGTGCCTGGAGTATAGGCCGGGGACAAGAGACCCAGTACTTC.

The CDR3, as DNA: TGTGCCACCCACTCGGGGGTATGGGCCCACGAGCAGTACTTC. Protein: CATHSGVWAHEQYF. The chain joins TRBV3-1 (or the pseudogene TRBV3-2) to TRBJ2-7; D might be TRBD2 (6 bases). Trimming stripped 10 bases from V and 5 bases from J, with 21 bases between. The CDR3 consists of 14 residues. The V gene's germline CDR1 is LGHDT and CDR2 YNNKEL (reference sequence).

CDR3 region: CASSQDVPPTYEQYF. The CDR3 DNA follows: TGCGCCAGCAGCCAAGATGTGCCCCCAACCTACGAGCAGTACTTC. This chain connects TRBV4-1 to TRBJ2-7; D uncertain. The CDR3 contains 15 residues. Germline V lookup: CDR1 MGHRA, CDR2 YSYEKL. V was trimmed by 0 bases and J by 2 bases, leaving 11 bases between them.

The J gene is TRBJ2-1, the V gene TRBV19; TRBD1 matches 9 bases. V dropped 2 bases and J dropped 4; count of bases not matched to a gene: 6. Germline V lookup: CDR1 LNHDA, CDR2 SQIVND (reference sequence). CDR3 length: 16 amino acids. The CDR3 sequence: CASSISRTGDYNEQFF. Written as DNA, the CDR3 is TGTGCCAGTAGTATATCCCGGACAGGGGATTACAATGAGCAGTTCTTC. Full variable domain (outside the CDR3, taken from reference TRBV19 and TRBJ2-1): DGGITQSPKYLFRKEGQNVTLSCEQNLNHDAMYWYRQDPGQGLRLIYYSQIVNDFQKGDIAEGYSVSREKKESFPLTVTSAQKNPTAFYLCASSISRTGDYNEQFFGPGTRLTVL.

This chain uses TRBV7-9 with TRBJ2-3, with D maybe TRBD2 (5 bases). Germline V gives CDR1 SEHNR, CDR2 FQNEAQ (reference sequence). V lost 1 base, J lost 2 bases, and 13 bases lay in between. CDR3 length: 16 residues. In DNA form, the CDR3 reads TGTGCCAGCAGCTTAGGTTATAGCGTTTCCACAGATACGCAGTATTTT. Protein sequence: CASSLGYSVSTDTQYF.

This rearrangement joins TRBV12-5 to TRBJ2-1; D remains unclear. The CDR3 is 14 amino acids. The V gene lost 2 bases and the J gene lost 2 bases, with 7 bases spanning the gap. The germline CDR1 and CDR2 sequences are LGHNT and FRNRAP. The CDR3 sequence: CASGLTRAYNEQFF. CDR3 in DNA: TGTGCTAGTGGTTTGACCAGAGCCTACAATGAGCAGTTCTTC.

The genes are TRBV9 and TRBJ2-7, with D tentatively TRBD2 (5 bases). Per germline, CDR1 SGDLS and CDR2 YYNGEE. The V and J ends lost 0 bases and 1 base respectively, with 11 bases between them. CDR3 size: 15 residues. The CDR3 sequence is CASSVGPGRSYEQYF. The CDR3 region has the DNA TGTGCCAGCAGCGTAGGACCGGGAAGGTCCTACGAGCAGTACTTC.

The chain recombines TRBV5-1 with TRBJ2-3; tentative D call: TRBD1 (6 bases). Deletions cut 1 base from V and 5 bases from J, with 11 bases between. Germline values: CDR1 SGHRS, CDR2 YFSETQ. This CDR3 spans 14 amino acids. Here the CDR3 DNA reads TGCGCCAGCAGCTTGAGGCAGGGGCTAGATACGCAGTATTTT. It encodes CASSLRQGLDTQYF.

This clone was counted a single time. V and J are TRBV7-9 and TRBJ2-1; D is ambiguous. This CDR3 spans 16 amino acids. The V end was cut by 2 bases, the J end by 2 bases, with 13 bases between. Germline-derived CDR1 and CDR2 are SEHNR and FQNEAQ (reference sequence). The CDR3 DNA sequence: TGTGCCAGCAGCTTACACGGATCGGCGCCCTACAATGAGCAGTTCTTC. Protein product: CASSLHGSAPYNEQFF.

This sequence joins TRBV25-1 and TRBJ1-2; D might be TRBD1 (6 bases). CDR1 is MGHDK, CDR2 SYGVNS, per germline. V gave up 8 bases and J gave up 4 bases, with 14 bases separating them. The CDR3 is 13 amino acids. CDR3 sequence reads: CASRGRQSYGYTF. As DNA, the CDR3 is TGTGCCAGCCGGGGGCGCCAGAGCTATGGCTACACCTTC.

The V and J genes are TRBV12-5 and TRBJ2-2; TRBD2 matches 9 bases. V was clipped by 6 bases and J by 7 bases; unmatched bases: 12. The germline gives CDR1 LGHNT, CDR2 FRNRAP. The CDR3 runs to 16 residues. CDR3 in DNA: TGTGCTAGTGGCAAGACGACTAGCGGTGGTGGCGGGGAGCTGTTTTTT. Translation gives CASGKTTSGGGGELFF. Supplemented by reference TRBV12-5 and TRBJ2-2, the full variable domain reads DARVTQTPRHKVTEMGQEVTMRCQPILGHNTVFWYRQTMMQGLELLAYFRNRAPLDDSGMPKDRFSAEMPDATLATLKIQPSEPRDSAVYFCASGKTTSGGGGELFFGEGSRLTVL.

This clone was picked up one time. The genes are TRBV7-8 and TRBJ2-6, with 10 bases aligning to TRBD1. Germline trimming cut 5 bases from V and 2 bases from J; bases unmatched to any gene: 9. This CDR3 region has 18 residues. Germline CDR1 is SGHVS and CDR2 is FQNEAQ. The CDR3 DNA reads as TGTGCCAGCAGCACACGTCCCGGGACAGGGGCTGGGGCCAACGTCCTGACTTTC. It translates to CASSTRPGTGAGANVLTF. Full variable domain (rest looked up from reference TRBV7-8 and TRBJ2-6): GAGVSQSPRYKVAKRGQDVALRCDPISGHVSLFWYQQALGQGPEFLTYFQNEAQLDKSGLPSDRFFAERPEGSVSTLKIQRTQQEDSAVYLCASSTRPGTGAGANVLTFGAGSRLTVL.

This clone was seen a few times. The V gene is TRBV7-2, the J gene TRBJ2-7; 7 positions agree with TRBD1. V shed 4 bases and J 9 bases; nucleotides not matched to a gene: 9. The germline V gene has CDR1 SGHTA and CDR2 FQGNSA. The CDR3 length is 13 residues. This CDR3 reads CASSSYGTVWQYF. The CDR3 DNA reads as TGTGCCAGCAGCTCCTACGGGACAGTATGGCAGTACTTC.

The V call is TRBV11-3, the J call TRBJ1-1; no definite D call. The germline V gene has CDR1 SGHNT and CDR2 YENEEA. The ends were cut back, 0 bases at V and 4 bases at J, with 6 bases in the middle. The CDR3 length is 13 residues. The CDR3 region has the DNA TGTGCCAGCAGCTTAGAGCTCGGCACTGAAGCTTTCTTT. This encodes CASSLELGTEAFF.

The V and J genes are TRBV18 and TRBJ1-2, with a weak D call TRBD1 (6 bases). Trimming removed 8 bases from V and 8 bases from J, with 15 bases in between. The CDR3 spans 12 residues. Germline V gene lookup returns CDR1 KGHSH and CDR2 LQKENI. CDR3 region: CASELGGSGYTF. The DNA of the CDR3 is TGTGCCAGCGAACTGGGGGGCTCCGGCTACACCTTC.

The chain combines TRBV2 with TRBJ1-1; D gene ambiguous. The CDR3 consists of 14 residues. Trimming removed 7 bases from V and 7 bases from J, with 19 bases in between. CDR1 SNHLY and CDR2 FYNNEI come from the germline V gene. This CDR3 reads CASKFGSTPDEAFF. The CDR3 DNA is TGTGCCAGCAAATTCGGCAGCACTCCTGATGAAGCTTTCTTT.

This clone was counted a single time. This CDR3 reads CASSYVAGTLDTQYF. The CDR3 DNA follows: TGTGCCAGCAGTTACGTAGCGGGGACCCTTGATACGCAGTATTTT. The V and J genes are TRBV27 and TRBJ2-3; 8 bases fit TRBD2. The CDR3 sequence is 15 residues long. The germline CDR1 and CDR2 sequences are MNHEY and SMNVEV (reference sequence). The trim removed 4 bases at V and 6 bases at J, leaving 9 bases unmatched.

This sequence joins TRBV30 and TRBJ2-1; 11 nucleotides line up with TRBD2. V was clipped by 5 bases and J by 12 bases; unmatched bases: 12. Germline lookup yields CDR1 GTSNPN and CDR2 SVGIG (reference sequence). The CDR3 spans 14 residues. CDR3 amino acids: CAWGLASGGSGQFF. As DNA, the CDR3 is TGTGCCTGGGGATTGGCTAGCGGGGGGAGCGGGCAGTTCTTC.

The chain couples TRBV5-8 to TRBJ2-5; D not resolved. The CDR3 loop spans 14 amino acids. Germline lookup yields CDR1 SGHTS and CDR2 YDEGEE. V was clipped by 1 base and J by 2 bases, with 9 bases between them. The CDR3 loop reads CASSLINRQETQYF. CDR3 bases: TGTGCCAGCAGCTTGATTAACAGACAAGAGACCCAGTACTTC. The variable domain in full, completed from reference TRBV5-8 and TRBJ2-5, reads EAGVTQSPTHLIKTRGQQATLRCSPISGHTSVYWYQQALGLGLQFLLWYDEGEERNRGNFPPRFSGRQFPNYSSELNVNALELEDSALYLCASSLINRQETQYFGPGTRLLVL.

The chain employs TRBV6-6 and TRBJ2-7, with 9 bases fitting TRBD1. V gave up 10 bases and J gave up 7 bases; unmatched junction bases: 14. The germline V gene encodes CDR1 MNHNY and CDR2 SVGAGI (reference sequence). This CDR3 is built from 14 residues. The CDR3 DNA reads TGTGCCACCGCCTCCGGGACAGGGATAAGGGAGCAGTACTTC. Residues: CATASGTGIREQYF.

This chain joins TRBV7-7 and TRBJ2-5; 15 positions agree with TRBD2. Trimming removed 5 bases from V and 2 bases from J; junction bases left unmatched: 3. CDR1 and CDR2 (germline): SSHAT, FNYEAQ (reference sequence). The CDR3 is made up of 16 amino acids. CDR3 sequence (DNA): TGTGCCAGCAGCCTCGGACTAGCGGGAGGGCAAGAGACCCAGTACTTC. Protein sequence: CASSLGLAGGQETQYF.

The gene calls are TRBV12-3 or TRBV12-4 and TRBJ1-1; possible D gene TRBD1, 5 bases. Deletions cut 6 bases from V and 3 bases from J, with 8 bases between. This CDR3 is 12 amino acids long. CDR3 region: CASSPGYTEAFF. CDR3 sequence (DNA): TGTGCCAGCAGCCCAGGGTACACTGAAGCTTTCTTT.

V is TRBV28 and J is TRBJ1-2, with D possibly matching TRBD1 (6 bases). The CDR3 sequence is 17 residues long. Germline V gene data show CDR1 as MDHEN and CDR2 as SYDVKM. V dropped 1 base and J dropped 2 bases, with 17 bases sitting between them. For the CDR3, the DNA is TGTGCCAGCAGTTTATTAGTTCTAGGACAGCCAAACTATGGCTACACCTTC. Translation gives CASSLLVLGQPNYGYTF.